This entry features one T cell receptor beta chain sequence. V lost 3 bases, J lost 4 bases, and 9 bases lay in between. Per germline, CDR1 MNHEY and CDR2 SMNVEV (reference sequence). The CDR3 covers 13 residues. The repertoire was sequenced with immunoSEQ multiplex PCR; TCRdb's copy has only in-frame clones and lacks some. The sample lists fewer than 85,000 clones; roughly four fifths were seen once. The data stem from a study of blood T cell repertoires in COVID-19. For the study at large: Collection of acute and convalescent COVID-19 samples took place in the United States, Italy and Spain.

The clonotype comes from a woman aged 60-75 years with acute or convalescent COVID-19. This chain connects TRBV27 to TRBJ1-1; D is unclear. The sequenced sample was peripheral blood. The CDR3: CASSFRFGTEAFF. CDR3 bases: TGTGCCAGCAGTTTTAGATTTGGCACTGAAGCTTTCTTT.